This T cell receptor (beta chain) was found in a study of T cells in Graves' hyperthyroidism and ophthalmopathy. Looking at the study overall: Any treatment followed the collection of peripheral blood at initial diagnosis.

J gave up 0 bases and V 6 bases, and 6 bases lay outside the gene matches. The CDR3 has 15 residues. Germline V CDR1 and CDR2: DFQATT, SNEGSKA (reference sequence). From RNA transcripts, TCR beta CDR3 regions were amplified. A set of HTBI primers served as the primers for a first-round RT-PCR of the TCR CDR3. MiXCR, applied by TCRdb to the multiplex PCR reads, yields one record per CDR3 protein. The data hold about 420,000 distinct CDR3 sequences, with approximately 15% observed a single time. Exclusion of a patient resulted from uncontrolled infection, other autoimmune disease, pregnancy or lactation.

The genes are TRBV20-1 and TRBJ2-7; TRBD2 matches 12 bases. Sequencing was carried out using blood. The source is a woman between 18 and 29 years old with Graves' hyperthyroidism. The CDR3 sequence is CSATGTSGFSYEQYF. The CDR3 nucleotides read TGCAGTGCGACCGGGACTAGCGGGTTCTCCTACGAGCAGTACTTC.